Shown below are 16 T cell receptor beta chains from a single sample sequenced in a study of CD8 T cells in Susac syndrome. cDNA came from roughly 0.5 to 1 ug RNA primed by random hexamers. TCRdb recomputed calls from the immunoSEQ multiplex PCR reads with MiXCR, one row per CDR3 protein. Of roughly 80,000 distinct CDR3 sequences detected, around 94% appear once; the ten largest clones hold 0.52%. Sequencing was performed on CD8+ T cells from PBMCs. The origin of the receptors is a human donor with Susac syndrome.

The V gene is TRBV30, the J gene TRBJ1-1, with TRBD1 identical over 7 bases. Germline CDR1 and CDR2: GTSNPN and SVGIG (reference sequence). The length of the CDR3 is 14 residues. V gave up 1 base and J gave up 8 bases; unmatched junction bases: 10. CDR3 amino acids: CAWSEADRVSEAFF. The CDR3 coding sequence is TGTGCCTGGAGTGAGGCCGACAGGGTCTCGGAAGCTTTCTTT.

The chain is built from TRBV25-1 and TRBJ2-5, with D unresolved. Trimming left V 4 bases short and J 1 base short, with 7 bases between. The CDR3 length is 13 residues. Germline CDR1 is MGHDK and CDR2 is SYGVNS. CDR3 loop: CASSVGSQETQYF. CDR3 sequence (DNA): TGTGCCAGCAGTGTGGGTAGCCAAGAGACCCAGTACTTC.

The V and J genes are TRBV6-2 or TRBV6-3 and TRBJ2-7; D might be TRBD2 (6 bases). The ends were cut back, 0 bases at V and 3 bases at J, with 9 bases in the middle. Germline-derived CDR1 and CDR2 are MNHEY and SVGEGT. The CDR3 runs to 14 residues. For the CDR3, the DNA is TGTGCCAGCAGTTACTCCGGCGGGATCTACGAGCAGTACTTC. Protein sequence: CASSYSGGIYEQYF.

This rearrangement joins TRBV5-4 to TRBJ2-5; D perhaps matches TRBD2 (6 bases). CDR3 length: 13 residues. CDR1 is SGHNT and CDR2 is YYREEE in the germline V gene (reference sequence). Trimming shortened V by 3 bases and J by 7 bases, and 13 bases separated the two germline ends. CDR3 bases: TGTGCCAGCAGCTCGCGGGCGGGGCCGACCCAGTACTTC. Protein product: CASSSRAGPTQYF.

This chain uses TRBV9 with TRBJ2-2, with 8 bases identical to TRBD1. The V gene's germline CDR1 is SGDLS and CDR2 YYNGEE. Trimming removed 3 bases from V and 6 bases from J; junction bases left unmatched: 10. This CDR3 is 16 amino acids long. CDR3 sequence reads: CASSAYSGTGPGELFF. CDR3 DNA sequence: TGTGCCAGCAGCGCGTATTCCGGGACAGGTCCCGGGGAGCTGTTTTTT.

The V call is TRBV6-2 or TRBV6-3, the J call TRBJ1-1; D may be TRBD1 (6 bases). The CDR3 spans 15 residues. Germline V gene lookup returns CDR1 MNHEY and CDR2 SVGEGT. V lost 6 bases and J 6 bases, leaving 20 bases between the germline ends. This CDR3 is CASSPPGQGTAEAFF. DNA of the CDR3: TGTGCCAGCAGCCCCCCCGGTCAGGGGACCGCTGAAGCTTTCTTT.

The J gene is TRBJ1-1, the V gene TRBV9; the D gene is possibly TRBD1 (5 bases). The CDR3 covers 13 residues. The ends were cut back, 1 base at V and 6 bases at J, with 10 bases in the middle. The V gene's germline CDR1 is SGDLS and CDR2 YYNGEE. Here the CDR3 reads CASSVSGGPEAFF. The CDR3 DNA is TGTGCCAGCAGCGTATCGGGGGGACCTGAAGCTTTCTTT.

Only a few counts were recorded for this clonotype. The V call is TRBV7-9, the J call TRBJ1-1, with TRBD1 identical over 7 bases. This CDR3 has 15 amino acids. CDR1 and CDR2 (germline): SEHNR, FQNEAQ (reference sequence). Unmatched junction bases numbered 8, after V lost 2 bases and J lost 5 bases. DNA of the CDR3: TGTGCCAGCAGCTTATTGGAGGGGGCGCGTACTGAAGCTTTCTTT. This translates into CASSLLEGARTEAFF.

V gene TRBV7-9 combines with J gene TRBJ2-7; D is uncertain. V was clipped by 5 bases and J by 1 base, with 9 bases between them. The germline V gene encodes CDR1 SEHNR and CDR2 FQNEAQ (reference sequence). This CDR3 is 13 amino acids long. The CDR3 sequence is CASSPTGSYEQYF. DNA for the CDR3: TGTGCCAGCAGCCCCACCGGTTCCTACGAGCAGTACTTC.

This chain joins TRBV29-1 and TRBJ1-1; a weak D match, TRBD1 (5 bases). The CDR3 is made up of 11 amino acids. V dropped 8 bases and J dropped 6 bases, with 13 bases sitting between them. Germline CDR1 and CDR2: SQVTM and ANQGSEA. The DNA of the CDR3 is TGCAGCTGGTGGGGAGGGGCTGAAGCTTTCTTT. Protein product: CSWWGGAEAFF.

V usage is TRBV20-1 and J usage is TRBJ2-3; 8 nucleotides match TRBD2. The CDR3 consists of 13 residues. Germline V gives CDR1 DFQATT, CDR2 SNEGSKA (reference sequence). With 6 bases clipped from V and 2 bases from J, the junction kept 4 bases outside the gene matches. CDR3 in DNA: TGCAGTGCGGGCGGGGGGCTCACAGATACGCAGTATTTT. Translated, it gives CSAGGGLTDTQYF.

The chain joins TRBV20-1 to TRBJ1-5, with 8 nucleotides matching TRBD1. V trimming: 5 bases; J trimming: 1 base; junction bases outside the gene matches: 1. There are 13 residues in the CDR3. The V gene's germline CDR1 is DFQATT and CDR2 SNEGSKA (reference sequence). Here the CDR3 reads CSAWDRSNQPQHF. The CDR3 DNA reads as TGCAGTGCTTGGGACAGGAGCAATCAGCCCCAGCATTTT.

This clonotype was observed a few times. This chain joins TRBV27 and TRBJ2-5, with TRBD1 matching over 7 bases. The trim removed 4 bases at V and 2 bases at J, leaving 10 bases unmatched. The length of the CDR3 is 16 residues. Germline values: CDR1 MNHEY, CDR2 SMNVEV (reference sequence). The CDR3 loop is CASSSQTGWEQETQYF. CDR3 DNA: TGTGCCAGCAGTTCCCAGACAGGGTGGGAACAAGAGACCCAGTACTTC.

V is TRBV5-1 and J is TRBJ2-5; 7 bases map to TRBD1. Germline CDR1 SGHRS, CDR2 YFSETQ. V dropped 4 bases and J dropped 4; count of bases not matched to a gene: 4. The CDR3 spans 13 residues. The CDR3 protein is CASSPYRGETQYF. As DNA, the CDR3 is TGCGCCAGCAGCCCCTACAGGGGAGAGACCCAGTACTTC.

CDR3 coding DNA: TGTGCCAGCAGCCAAGATTCAAGCAATCAGCCCCAGCATTTT. It translates to CASSQDSSNQPQHF. J is TRBJ1-5 and V is TRBV3-1; D ambiguous. Between the trimmed V and J ends, which lost 0 bases and 1 base, there was a span of 4 bases. The CDR3 has 14 amino acids. Germline V CDR1 and CDR2: LGHDT, YNNKEL (reference sequence).

This chain connects TRBV5-1 to TRBJ2-7; D possibly uses TRBD1 or TRBD2 (5 bases each). This CDR3 spans 14 amino acids. Germline values: CDR1 SGHRS, CDR2 YFSETQ. Trimming pared 0 bases from V and 3 bases from J, leaving 10 bases between. The CDR3 nucleotides are TGCGCCAGCAGCTTGGCCGGGACGGACTACGAGCAGTACTTC. Its translation is CASSLAGTDYEQYF.